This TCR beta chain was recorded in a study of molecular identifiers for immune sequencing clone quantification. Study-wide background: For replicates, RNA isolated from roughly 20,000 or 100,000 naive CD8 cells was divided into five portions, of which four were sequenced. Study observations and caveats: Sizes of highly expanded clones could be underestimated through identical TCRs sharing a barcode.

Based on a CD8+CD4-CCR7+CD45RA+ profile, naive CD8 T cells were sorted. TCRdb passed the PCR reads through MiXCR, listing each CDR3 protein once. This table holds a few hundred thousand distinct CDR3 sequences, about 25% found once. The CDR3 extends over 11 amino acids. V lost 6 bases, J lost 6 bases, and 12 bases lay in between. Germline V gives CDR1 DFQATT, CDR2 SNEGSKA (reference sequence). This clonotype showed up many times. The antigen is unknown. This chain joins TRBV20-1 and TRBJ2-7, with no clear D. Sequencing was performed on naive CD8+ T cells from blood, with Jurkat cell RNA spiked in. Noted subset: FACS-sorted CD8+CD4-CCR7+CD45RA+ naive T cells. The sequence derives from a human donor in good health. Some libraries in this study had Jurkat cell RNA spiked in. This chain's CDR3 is CSAVQVGEQYF. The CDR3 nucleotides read TGCAGTGCCGTGCAAGTGGGCGAGCAGTACTTC.